One TCR beta chain is described in this entry. The antigen is not known. The trim removed 5 bases at V and 1 base at J, leaving 5 bases unmatched. Germline values: CDR1 MNHEY, CDR2 SVGAGI. The length of the CDR3 is 15 residues. These data are taken from a study of cytomegalovirus exposure and HLA in healthy donors. Amplification used 60 Vbeta primers and 13 Jbeta primers. The table came from immunoSEQ multiplex PCR; TCRdb's copy has only in-frame clones and leaves some out. The sample contains roughly 100,000 clones, roughly 80% of which appear only once. Study-level points and caveats: The authors later linked a missense DCLRE1C variant to TCR beta V- and J-gene trimming. It emerged from a later analysis that several of the most significant clusters appeared to be linked to common viral pathogens. According to a later analysis, most TCR beta chains associated with CMV appeared HLA-restricted. In a later analysis, an Asian-associated ancestry cluster reportedly showed fewer N-insertions than the approximately 610-donor mean.

The source material was PBMCs. The V call is TRBV6-5, the J call TRBJ2-3, with 8 bases identical to TRBD2. The source is a man in his fifties or sixties in good health and CMV-seronegative. CDR3 sequence reads: CASSGTSGGTDTQYF. For the CDR3, the DNA is TGTGCCAGCAGTGGCACTAGCGGTGGCACAGATACGCAGTATTTT.